Given below is one T cell receptor (beta chain) in context. Its antigen is not known. TCRdb itself ran the 5' RACE reads through MiXCR, one entry per CDR3 protein. In the table there are roughly 570,000 distinct CDR3 sequences, approximately 10% of which are singletons. The data belong to a study of identical twins. J lost 0 bases, V lost 6 bases, and 8 bases had no gene match. Germline lookup yields CDR1 DFQATT and CDR2 SNEGSKA (reference sequence). The CDR3 contains 14 residues. Study-level points and caveats: Insertions ran lower in abundant cord blood beta clonotypes, though not in memory repertoires.

The sample also formed part of further work on yellow fever vaccine responses in identical twins. From that second work: Reportedly, the T cell response mounted by twins to vaccine seemed partly convergent, partly personalized.

Sequences were obtained from PBMCs. The clonotype originates from a woman between 18 and 29 years old in good health. This chain joins TRBV20-1 and TRBJ2-7, with 7 bases that match TRBD1. The CDR3 coding sequence is TGCAGTGCCACGGACAGGTCCCTCTCCTACGAGCAGTACTTC. This codes for CSATDRSLSYEQYF.